Included here is one T cell receptor beta chain sequence, with context. The sample originates from a study of T-cell reconstitution after alpha-beta-depleted transplantation in children. The CDR3 length is 16 residues. Looked up from germline, CDR1 is SGHVS and CDR2 is FQNEAQ. The V and J ends lost 2 bases and 8 bases, in that order; junction bases with no gene match: 12. Using unique molecular identifiers, the investigators prepared the TCRbeta library. Via MiXCR, TCRdb re-called the PCR reads, giving one row per CDR3 protein. The sample has roughly 90,000 distinct CDR3 sequences; 9.5% to 15% are singletons.

This TCR was recovered from a human donor who donated a stem cell graft to a child with inherited bone marrow failure. Here the sequenced sample was PBMCs from the stem cell graft donor, taken from the stem cell graft. The chain uses TRBV7-8 and TRBJ1-5; TRBD1 matches 7 bases. CDR3 nucleotides: TGTGCCAGCAGCTTACGGGACAGCGTTCCTTATGAGCCCCAGCATTTT. This translates into CASSLRDSVPYEPQHF.